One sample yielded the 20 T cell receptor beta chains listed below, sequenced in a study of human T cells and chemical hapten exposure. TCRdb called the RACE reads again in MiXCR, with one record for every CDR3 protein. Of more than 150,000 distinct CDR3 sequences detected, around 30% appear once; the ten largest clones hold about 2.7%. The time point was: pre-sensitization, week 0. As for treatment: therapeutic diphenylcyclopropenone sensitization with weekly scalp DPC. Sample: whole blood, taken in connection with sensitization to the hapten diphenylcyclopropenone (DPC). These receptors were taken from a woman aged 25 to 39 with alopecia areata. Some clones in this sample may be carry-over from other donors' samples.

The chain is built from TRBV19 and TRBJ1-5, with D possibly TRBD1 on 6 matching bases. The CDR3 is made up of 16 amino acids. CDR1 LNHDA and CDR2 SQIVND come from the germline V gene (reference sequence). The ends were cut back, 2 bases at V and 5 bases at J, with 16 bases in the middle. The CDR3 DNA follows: TGTGCCAGTAGTATAAGAGTGGTGGACAGCCATCAGCCCCAGCATTTT. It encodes CASSIRVVDSHQPQHF.

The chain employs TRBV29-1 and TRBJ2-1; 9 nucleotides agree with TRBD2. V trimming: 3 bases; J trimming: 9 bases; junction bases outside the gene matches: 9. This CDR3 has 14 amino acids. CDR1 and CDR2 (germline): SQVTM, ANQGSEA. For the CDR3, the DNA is TGCAGCGTTGACTCTAGCGGGGTGGTCGGTGAGCAGTTCTTC. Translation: CSVDSSGVVGEQFF.

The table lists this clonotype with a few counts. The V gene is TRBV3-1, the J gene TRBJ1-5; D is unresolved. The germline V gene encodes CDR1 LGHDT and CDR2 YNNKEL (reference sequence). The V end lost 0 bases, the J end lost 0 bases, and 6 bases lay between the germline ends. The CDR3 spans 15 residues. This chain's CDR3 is CASSQDGDSNQPQHF. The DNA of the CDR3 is TGTGCCAGCAGCCAAGATGGGGATAGCAATCAGCCCCAGCATTTT. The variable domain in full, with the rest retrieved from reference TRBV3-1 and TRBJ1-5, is DTAVSQTPKYLVTQMGNDKSIKCEQNLGHDTMYWYKQDSKKFLKIMFSYNNKELIINETVPNRFSPKSPDKAHLNLHINSLELGDSAVYFCASSQDGDSNQPQHFGDGTRLSIL.

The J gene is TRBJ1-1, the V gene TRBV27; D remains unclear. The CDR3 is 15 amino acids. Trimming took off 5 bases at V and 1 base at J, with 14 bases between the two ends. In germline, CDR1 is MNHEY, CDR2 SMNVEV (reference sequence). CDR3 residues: CASSPSHVKNTEAFF. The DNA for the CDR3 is TGTGCCAGCAGTCCTTCACACGTAAAGAACACTGAAGCTTTCTTT.

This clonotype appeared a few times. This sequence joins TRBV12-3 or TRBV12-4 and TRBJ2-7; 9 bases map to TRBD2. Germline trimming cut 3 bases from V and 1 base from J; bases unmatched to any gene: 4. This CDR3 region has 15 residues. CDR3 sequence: CASSFRAGGSYEQYF. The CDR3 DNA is TGTGCCAGCAGTTTTCGTGCGGGGGGGTCCTACGAGCAGTACTTC.

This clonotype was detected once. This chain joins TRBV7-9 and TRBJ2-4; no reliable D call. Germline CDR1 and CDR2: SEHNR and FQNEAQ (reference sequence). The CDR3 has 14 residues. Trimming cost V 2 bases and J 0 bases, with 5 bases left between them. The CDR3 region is CASSLSIAKNIQYF. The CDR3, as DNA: TGTGCCAGCAGCTTATCTATAGCCAAAAACATTCAGTACTTC.

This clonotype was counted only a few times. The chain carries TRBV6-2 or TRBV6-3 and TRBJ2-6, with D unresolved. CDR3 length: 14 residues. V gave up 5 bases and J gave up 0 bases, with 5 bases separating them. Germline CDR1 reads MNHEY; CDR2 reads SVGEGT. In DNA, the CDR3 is TGTGCCAGCAGTGTGGACTCTGGGGCCAACGTCCTGACTTTC. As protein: CASSVDSGANVLTF.

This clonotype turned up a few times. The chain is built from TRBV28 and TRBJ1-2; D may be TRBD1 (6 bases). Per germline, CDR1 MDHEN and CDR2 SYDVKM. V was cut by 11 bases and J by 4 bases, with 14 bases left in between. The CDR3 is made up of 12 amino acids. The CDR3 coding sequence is TGTGCCGGATCACAGGGCCCCTATGGCTACACCTTC. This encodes CAGSQGPYGYTF.

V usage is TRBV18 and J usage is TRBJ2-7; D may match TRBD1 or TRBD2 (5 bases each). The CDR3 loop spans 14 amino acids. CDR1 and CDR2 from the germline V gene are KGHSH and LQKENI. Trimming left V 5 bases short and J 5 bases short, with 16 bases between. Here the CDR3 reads CASSAPGTRDEQYF. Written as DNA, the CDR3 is TGTGCCAGCTCAGCCCCCGGGACCCGGGACGAGCAGTACTTC.

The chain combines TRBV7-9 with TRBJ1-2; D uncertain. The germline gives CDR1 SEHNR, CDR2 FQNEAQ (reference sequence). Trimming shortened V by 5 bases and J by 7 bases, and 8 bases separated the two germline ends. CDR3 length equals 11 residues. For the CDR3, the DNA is TGTGCCAGCAGCGCTGGAACTGGCTACACCTTC. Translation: CASSAGTGYTF.

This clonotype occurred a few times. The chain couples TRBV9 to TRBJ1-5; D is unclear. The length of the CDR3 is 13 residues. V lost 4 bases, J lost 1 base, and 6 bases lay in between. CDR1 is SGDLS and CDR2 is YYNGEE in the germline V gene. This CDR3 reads CASSIDSNQPQHF. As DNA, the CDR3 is TGTGCCAGCAGCATAGACAGCAATCAGCCCCAGCATTTT. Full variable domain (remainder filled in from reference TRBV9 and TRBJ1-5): DSGVTQTPKHLITATGQRVTLRCSPRSGDLSVYWYQQSLDQGLQFLIQYYNGEERAKGNILERFSAQQFPDLHSELNLSSLELGDSALYFCASSIDSNQPQHFGDGTRLSIL.

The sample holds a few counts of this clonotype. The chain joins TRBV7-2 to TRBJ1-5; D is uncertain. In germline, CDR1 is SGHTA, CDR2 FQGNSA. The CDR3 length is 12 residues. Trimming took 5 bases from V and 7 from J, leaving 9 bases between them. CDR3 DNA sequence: TGTGCCAGCAGCACAAACATGCAGCCCCAGCATTTT. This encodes CASSTNMQPQHF.

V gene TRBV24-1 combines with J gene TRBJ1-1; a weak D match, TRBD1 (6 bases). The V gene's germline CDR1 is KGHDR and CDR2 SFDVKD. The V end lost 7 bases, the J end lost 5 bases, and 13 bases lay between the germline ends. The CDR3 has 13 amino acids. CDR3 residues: CATRGGRNTEAFF. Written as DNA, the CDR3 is TGTGCCACCAGAGGGGGAAGGAATACTGAAGCTTTCTTT.

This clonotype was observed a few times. CDR3 bases: TGTGCCAGCAGTGAAAGGGGGACAGGGTACACAGATACGCAGTATTTT. It is translated as CASSERGTGYTDTQYF. The chain employs TRBV6-1 and TRBJ2-3; 9 bases match TRBD1. The CDR3 is made up of 16 amino acids. CDR1 and CDR2 (germline): MNHNS, SASEGT. With 2 bases clipped from V and 2 bases from J, the junction kept 5 bases outside the gene matches.

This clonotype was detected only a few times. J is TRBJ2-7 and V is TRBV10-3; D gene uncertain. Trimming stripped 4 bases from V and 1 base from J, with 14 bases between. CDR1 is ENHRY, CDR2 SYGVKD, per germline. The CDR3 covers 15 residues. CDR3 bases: TGTGCCATCAGTGTTAAGTCCGGACCATCCTACGAGCAGTACTTC. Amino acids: CAISVKSGPSYEQYF.

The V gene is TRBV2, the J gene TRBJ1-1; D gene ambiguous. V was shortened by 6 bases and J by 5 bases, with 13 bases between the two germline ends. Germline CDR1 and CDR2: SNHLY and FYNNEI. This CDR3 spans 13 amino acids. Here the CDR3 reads CASRKQTGTEAFF. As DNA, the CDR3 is TGTGCCAGCAGGAAACAAACGGGAACTGAAGCTTTCTTT.

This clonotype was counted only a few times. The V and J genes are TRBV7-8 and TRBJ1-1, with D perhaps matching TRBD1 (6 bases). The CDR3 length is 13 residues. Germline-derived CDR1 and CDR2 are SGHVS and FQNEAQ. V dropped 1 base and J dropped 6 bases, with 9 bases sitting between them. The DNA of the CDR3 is TGTGCCAGCAGCTTAGTAGGGGGAGCTGAAGCTTTCTTT. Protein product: CASSLVGGAEAFF.

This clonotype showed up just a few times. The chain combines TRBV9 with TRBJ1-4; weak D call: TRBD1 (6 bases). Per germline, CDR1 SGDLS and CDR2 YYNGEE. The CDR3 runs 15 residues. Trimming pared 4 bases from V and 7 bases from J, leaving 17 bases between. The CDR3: CASSIKGGAGEKLFF. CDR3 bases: TGTGCCAGCAGCATAAAAGGGGGGGCCGGTGAAAAACTGTTTTTT.

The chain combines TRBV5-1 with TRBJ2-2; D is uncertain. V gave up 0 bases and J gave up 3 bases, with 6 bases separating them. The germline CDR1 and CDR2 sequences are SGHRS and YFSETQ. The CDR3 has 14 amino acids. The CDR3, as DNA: TGCGCCAGCAGCTTGGTGCGAGACACCGGGGAGCTGTTTTTT. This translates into CASSLVRDTGELFF. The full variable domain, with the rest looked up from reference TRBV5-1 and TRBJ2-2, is KAGVTQTPRYLIKTRGQQVTLSCSPISGHRSVSWYQQTPGQGLQFLFEYFSETQRNKGNFPGRFSGRQFSNSRSEMNVSTLELGDSALYLCASSLVRDTGELFFGEGSRLTVL.

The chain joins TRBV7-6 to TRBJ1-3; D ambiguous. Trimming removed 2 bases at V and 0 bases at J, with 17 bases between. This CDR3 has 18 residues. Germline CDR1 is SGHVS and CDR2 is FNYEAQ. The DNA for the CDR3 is TGTGCCAGCAGCTTATCCCCGGGCACCATCGTCTCTGGAAACACCATATATTTT. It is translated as CASSLSPGTIVSGNTIYF.